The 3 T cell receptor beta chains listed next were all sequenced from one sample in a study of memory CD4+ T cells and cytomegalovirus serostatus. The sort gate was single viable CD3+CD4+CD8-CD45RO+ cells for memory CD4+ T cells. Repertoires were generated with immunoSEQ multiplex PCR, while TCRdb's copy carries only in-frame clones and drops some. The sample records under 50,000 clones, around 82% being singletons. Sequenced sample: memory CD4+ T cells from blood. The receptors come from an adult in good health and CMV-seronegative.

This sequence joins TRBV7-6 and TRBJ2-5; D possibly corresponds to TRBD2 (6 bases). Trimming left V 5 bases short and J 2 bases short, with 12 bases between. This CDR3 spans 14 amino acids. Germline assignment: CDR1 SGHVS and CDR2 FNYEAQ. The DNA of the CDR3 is TGTGCCAGCAGCCGTAGAGCGGGTCAAGAGACCCAGTACTTC. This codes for CASSRRAGQETQYF.

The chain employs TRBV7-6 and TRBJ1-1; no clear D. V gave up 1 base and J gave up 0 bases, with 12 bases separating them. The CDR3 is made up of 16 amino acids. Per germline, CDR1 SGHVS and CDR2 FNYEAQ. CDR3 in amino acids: CASSLVAEQMNTEAFF. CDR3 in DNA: TGTGCCAGCAGCTTAGTGGCAGAACAAATGAACACTGAAGCTTTCTTT. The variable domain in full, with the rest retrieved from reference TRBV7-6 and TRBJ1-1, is GAGVSQSPRYKVTKRGQDVALRCDPISGHVSLYWYRQALGQGPEFLTYFNYEAQQDKSGLPNDRFSAERPEGSISTLTIQRTEQRDSAMYRCASSLVAEQMNTEAFFGQGTRLTVV.

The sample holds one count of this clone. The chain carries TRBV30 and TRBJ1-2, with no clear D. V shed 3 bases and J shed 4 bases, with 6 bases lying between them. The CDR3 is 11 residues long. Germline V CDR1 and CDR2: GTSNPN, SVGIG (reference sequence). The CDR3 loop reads CAWRGGYGYTF. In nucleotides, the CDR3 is TGTGCCTGGAGGGGTGGCTATGGCTACACCTTC.